At least ten counts were recorded for the clone carrying this T cell receptor (beta chain). This sample is drawn from a study of T cells in Graves' hyperthyroidism and ophthalmopathy. Whole-study context: Specimen type is peripheral blood, collected at initial diagnosis prior to any treatment.

TCR beta CDR3 sequences were amplified from RNA transcripts. The TCR CDR3 first-round RT-PCR relied on the HTBI primer set. Each CDR3 protein is one row after TCRdb ran MiXCR on the multiplex PCR reads. The table records 750,000 to 900,000 distinct CDR3 sequences, 38% of them present only once. The CDR3 consists of 12 residues. V was clipped by 5 bases and J by 6 bases, with 11 bases between them. Germline loops: CDR1 SGHDT, CDR2 YYEEEE. The receptor was isolated from a man aged 18-30 years with Graves' hyperthyroidism. The source material was blood. The chain joins TRBV5-6 to TRBJ1-2, with D tentatively TRBD1 (6 bases). The CDR3: CASRGGEDGYTF. In DNA, the CDR3 is TGTGCCAGCAGAGGGGGTGAAGATGGCTACACCTTC. Complete variable domain (other parts from reference TRBV5-6 and TRBJ1-2): DAGVTQSPTHLIKTRGQQVTLRCSPKSGHDTVSWYQQALGQGPQFIFQYYEEEERQRGNFPDRFSGHQFPNYSSELNVNALLLGDSALYLCASRGGEDGYTFGSGTRLTVV.